A selection of T cell receptor beta chains follows, all from one sample in a study of cytomegalovirus exposure and HLA in healthy donors. TCRdb's table, derived via immunoSEQ multiplex PCR, lists solely in-frame clones and lacks some. The sample records over 150,000 clones, 82% being singletons. The sample comprised PBMCs. All receptors come from a woman aged 45-59 years in good health and CMV-seropositive. Each CDR3 is given with its conserved first and last residue. The D gene is left open where the match is weak. Where a row states a size, it is once, few, many or the class of an expanded clone; other rows omit it.

v_gene: TRBV29-1
d_gene: .
j_gene: TRBJ2-7
abundance: .
CDR3aa: CSGSSAYEQYF
CDR3nt: TGCAGCGGATCTTCAGCCTACGAGCAGTACTTC

v_gene: TRBV28
d_gene: TRBD2
j_gene: TRBJ2-7
abundance: .
CDR3aa: CASTWTSGRRGQYF
CDR3nt: TGTGCCAGCACCTGGACTAGCGGGAGACGCGGGCAGTACTTC

v_gene: TRBV5-1
d_gene: TRBD2
j_gene: TRBJ2-3
abundance: .
CDR3aa: CASSPRTSGGASDTQYF
CDR3nt: TGCGCCAGCAGCCCTCGGACTAGCGGGGGGGCCTCGGATACGCAGTATTTT

v_gene: TRBV19
d_gene: TRBD2
j_gene: TRBJ2-1
abundance: .
CDR3aa: CASNSGRAFPPNEQFF
CDR3nt: TGTGCCAGTAATAGCGGGAGGGCCTTCCCCCCCAATGAGCAGTTCTTC

v_gene: TRBV11-3
d_gene: .
j_gene: TRBJ2-7
abundance: few
CDR3aa: CASSLGRTYEQYF
CDR3nt: TGTGCCAGCAGCTTGGGCAGAACCTACGAGCAGTACTTC

v_gene: TRBV5-8
d_gene: TRBD1
j_gene: TRBJ1-2
abundance: .
CDR3aa: CASSLGDRVLLGEGYTF
CDR3nt: TGTGCCAGCAGCTTGGGGGACAGGGTTCTTTTAGGGGAAGGCTACACCTTC

v_gene: TRBV2
d_gene: .
j_gene: TRBJ1-5
abundance: few
CDR3aa: CASGASNSNQPQHF
CDR3nt: TGTGCCAGTGGGGCAAGCAATAGCAATCAGCCCCAGCATTTT

v_gene: TRBV5-1
d_gene: TRBD1
j_gene: TRBJ2-7
abundance: .
CDR3aa: CASSLAPGGAGGEQYF
CDR3nt: TGCGCCAGCAGCTTGGCTCCAGGGGGCGCTGGGGGTGAGCAGTACTTC

v_gene: TRBV19
d_gene: .
j_gene: TRBJ2-3
abundance: few
CDR3aa: CASKGGVSTDTQYF
CDR3nt: TGTGCCAGCAAAGGGGGGGTATCCACAGATACGCAGTATTTT

v_gene: TRBV5-6
d_gene: TRBD2
j_gene: TRBJ2-5
abundance: once
CDR3aa: CASSDLAGVETQYF
CDR3nt: TGTGCCAGCAGTGACCTAGCGGGAGTTGAGACCCAGTACTTC

v_gene: TRBV5-8
d_gene: .
j_gene: TRBJ2-1
abundance: .
CDR3aa: CASSYPRFAGNNEQFF
CDR3nt: TGTGCCAGCAGCTACCCACGATTTGCGGGGAACAATGAGCAGTTCTTC

v_gene: TRBV4-3
d_gene: .
j_gene: TRBJ2-3
abundance: .
CDR3aa: CASSQEGGRVEADTQYF
CDR3nt: TGCGCCAGCAGCCAAGAAGGCGGCAGGGTCGAGGCAGATACGCAGTATTTT

v_gene: TRBV20-1
d_gene: .
j_gene: TRBJ1-2
abundance: few
CDR3aa: CSASPGDGYTF
CDR3nt: TGCAGTGCTAGCCCGGGAGATGGCTACACCTTC

v_gene: TRBV6-6
d_gene: .
j_gene: TRBJ1-1
abundance: .
CDR3aa: CASSSRGLVTEAFF
CDR3nt: TGTGCCAGCAGTTCCAGGGGTTTGGTCACTGAAGCTTTCTTT

v_gene: TRBV27
d_gene: TRBD2
j_gene: TRBJ2-2
abundance: .
CDR3aa: CASSPSGGSPGELFF
CDR3nt: TGTGCCAGCAGTCCTAGCGGGGGGTCCCCCGGGGAGCTGTTTTTT

v_gene: TRBV11-2
d_gene: .
j_gene: TRBJ2-5
abundance: .
CDR3aa: CASSLVRGSETQYF
CDR3nt: TGTGCCAGCAGCTTAGTAAGGGGATCCGAGACCCAGTACTTC

v_gene: TRBV6-1
d_gene: .
j_gene: TRBJ1-1
abundance: few
CDR3aa: CASSEAKALNTEAFF
CDR3nt: TGTGCCAGCAGTGAAGCAAAAGCCTTGAACACTGAAGCTTTCTTT

v_gene: TRBV5-1
d_gene: TRBD1
j_gene: TRBJ2-4
abundance: .
CDR3aa: CASSQRTGGENIQYF
CDR3nt: TGCGCCAGCAGCCAGAGGACAGGGGGCGAAAACATTCAGTACTTC

v_gene: TRBV5-4
d_gene: TRBD2
j_gene: TRBJ2-3
abundance: .
CDR3aa: CASSLRLAGDADTQYF
CDR3nt: TGTGCCAGCAGCTTGCGACTAGCGGGAGACGCAGATACGCAGTATTTT

v_gene: TRBV7-2
d_gene: .
j_gene: TRBJ1-2
abundance: .
CDR3aa: CASSLDIGQGRRGYTF
CDR3nt: TGTGCCAGCAGCTTAGATATAGGGCAGGGCCGTCGGGGCTACACCTTC

v_gene: TRBV6-6
d_gene: .
j_gene: TRBJ1-1
abundance: .
CDR3aa: CASSSSGQSNTEAFF
CDR3nt: .

v_gene: TRBV5-1
d_gene: .
j_gene: TRBJ1-2
abundance: .
CDR3aa: CASSPEGDQTDYGYTF
CDR3nt: TGCGCCAGCAGCCCGGAGGGCGACCAGACCGACTATGGCTACACCTTC

v_gene: TRBV6-5
d_gene: .
j_gene: TRBJ1-2
abundance: .
CDR3aa: CASRVGRTVLGGYTF
CDR3nt: TGTGCCAGCAGGGTGGGGAGAACCGTGCTCGGTGGCTACACCTTC

v_gene: TRBV6-5
d_gene: TRBD2
j_gene: TRBJ2-1
abundance: .
CDR3aa: CASSYGTSGRDEQFF
CDR3nt: TGTGCCAGCAGTTATGGGACTAGCGGGAGGGACGAGCAGTTCTTC

v_gene: TRBV6-5
d_gene: TRBD1
j_gene: TRBJ1-1
abundance: few
CDR3aa: CASSYSTGASNTEAFF
CDR3nt: TGTGCCAGCAGTTACTCGACAGGGGCCTCGAACACTGAAGCTTTCTTT

v_gene: TRBV5-4
d_gene: .
j_gene: TRBJ2-7
abundance: .
CDR3aa: CASSLGGWRGGYEQYF
CDR3nt: TGTGCCAGCAGCTTGGGGGGGTGGCGGGGAGGCTACGAGCAGTACTTC

v_gene: TRBV5-1
d_gene: .
j_gene: TRBJ1-2
abundance: .
CDR3aa: CASSQANYGYTF
CDR3nt: TGCGCCAGTTCGCAGGCTAACTATGGCTACACCTTC

v_gene: TRBV7-9
d_gene: TRBD1
j_gene: TRBJ1-6
abundance: .
CDR3aa: CSSSFSQGDNSPLHF
CDR3nt: TGTTCCAGCAGCTTCTCTCAGGGGGATAATTCACCCCTCCACTTT

v_gene: TRBV5-6
d_gene: TRBD2
j_gene: TRBJ2-1
abundance: .
CDR3aa: CASRLSYLSGSQNEQFF
CDR3nt: TGTGCCAGCAGACTCTCTTACCTTAGCGGGAGTCAGAATGAGCAGTTCTTC

v_gene: TRBV10-2
d_gene: TRBD1
j_gene: TRBJ1-3
abundance: .
CDR3aa: CASSAQGPTLSFGNTIYF
CDR3nt: TGCGCCAGCAGTGCACAGGGGCCAACTTTATCCTTTGGAAACACCATATATTTT

v_gene: TRBV7-9
d_gene: TRBD1
j_gene: TRBJ2-3
abundance: .
CDR3aa: CASSATGDSNTQYF
CDR3nt: TGTGCCAGCAGCGCCACAGGGGATAGCAATACGCAGTATTTT

v_gene: TRBV11-2
d_gene: TRBD2
j_gene: TRBJ2-5
abundance: .
CDR3aa: CASSLEERGGGETQYF
CDR3nt: TGTGCCAGCAGCTTAGAGGAGCGGGGGGGCGGGGAGACCCAGTACTTC

v_gene: TRBV23-1
d_gene: .
j_gene: TRBJ1-6
abundance: .
CDR3aa: CASSQHRAGSYNSPLHF
CDR3nt: TGCGCCAGCAGTCAACACAGGGCGGGCTCCTATAATTCACCCCTCCACTTT

v_gene: TRBV6-1
d_gene: TRBD2
j_gene: TRBJ2-3
abundance: .
CDR3aa: CASNAFERGREQYF
CDR3nt: TGTGCCAGCAACGCCTTTGAGCGGGGGAGGGAGCAGTATTTT

v_gene: TRBV2
d_gene: TRBD1
j_gene: TRBJ1-1
abundance: once
CDR3aa: CASSETGGLTEAFF
CDR3nt: TGTGCCAGCAGTGAAACAGGGGGCCTCACTGAAGCTTTCTTT

v_gene: TRBV7-9
d_gene: .
j_gene: TRBJ2-3
abundance: .
CDR3aa: CASSSTPGTQYF
CDR3nt: TGTGCCAGCAGCTCCACCCCCGGGACGCAGTATTTT